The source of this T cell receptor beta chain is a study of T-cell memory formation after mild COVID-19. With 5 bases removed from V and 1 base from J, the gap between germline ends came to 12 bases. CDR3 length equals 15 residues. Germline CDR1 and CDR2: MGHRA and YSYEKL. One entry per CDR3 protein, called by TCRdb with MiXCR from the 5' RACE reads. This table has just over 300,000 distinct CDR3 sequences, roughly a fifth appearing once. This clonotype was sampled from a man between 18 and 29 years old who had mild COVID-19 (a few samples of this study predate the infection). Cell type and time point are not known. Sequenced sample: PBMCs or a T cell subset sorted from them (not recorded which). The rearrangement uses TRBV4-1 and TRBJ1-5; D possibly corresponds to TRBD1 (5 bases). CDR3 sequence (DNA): TGCGCCAGCAGCTCGGACATTCGGAGCAATCAGCCCCAGCATTTT. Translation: CASSSDIRSNQPQHF.